This TCR beta chain was sequenced during a study of T-cell reconstitution after alpha-beta-depleted transplantation in children. Study conclusions and caveats: Where some patients showed high TCRbeta diversity at day 60, it came from recipient T cells and thymic progenitors that had survived. It was newly produced T cells that mostly accounted for T-cell counts and diversity one year after transplant.

This clonotype was picked up many times. Antigen: not known. Trimming took 1 base from V and 6 from J, leaving 6 bases between them. The CDR3 is made up of 12 amino acids. The germline CDR1 and CDR2 sequences are SGHVS and FQNEAQ. Unique molecular identifiers were incorporated during preparation of the TCRbeta library. TCRdb redid the calling of the PCR reads with MiXCR, one entry per CDR3 protein. This table has under 300,000 distinct CDR3 sequences, roughly 10% appearing once. The TCR originated in a male patient between 2 and 9 years old who had a stem cell transplant for chronic granulomatous disease, so the T cells may come from the graft donor. This sequence joins TRBV7-8 and TRBJ1-2; D gene uncertain. The material was peripheral blood, obtained 180 days after TCRalphabeta/CD19-depleted stem cell transplant. CDR3 sequence reads: CASSLVGDGYTF. CDR3 nucleotides: TGTGCCAGCAGCTTAGTCGGGGATGGCTACACCTTC.